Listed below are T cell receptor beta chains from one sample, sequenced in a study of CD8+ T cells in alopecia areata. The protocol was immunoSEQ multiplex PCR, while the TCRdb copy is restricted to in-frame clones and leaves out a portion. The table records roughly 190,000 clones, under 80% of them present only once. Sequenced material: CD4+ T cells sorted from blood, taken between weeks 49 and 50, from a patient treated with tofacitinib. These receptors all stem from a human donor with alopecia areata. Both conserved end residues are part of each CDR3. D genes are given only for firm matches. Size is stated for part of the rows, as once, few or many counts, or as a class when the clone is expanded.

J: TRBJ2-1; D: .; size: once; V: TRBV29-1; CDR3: CSYRGENNEQFF; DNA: TGCAGCTACAGAGGAGAAAACAATGAGCAGTTCTTC
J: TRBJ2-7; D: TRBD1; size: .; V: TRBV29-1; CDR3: CSVDHQPGGEQYF; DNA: TGCAGCGTTGACCACCAGCCAGGGGGCGAGCAGTACTTC
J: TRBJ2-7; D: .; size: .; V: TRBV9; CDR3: CASSVEGHGSYEQYF; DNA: TGTGCCAGCAGCGTAGAGGGTCACGGCTCCTACGAGCAGTACTTC
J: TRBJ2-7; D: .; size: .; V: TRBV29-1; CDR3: CSVETQGRYYEQYF; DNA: TGCAGCGTTGAAACTCAGGGCAGATACTACGAGCAGTACTTC
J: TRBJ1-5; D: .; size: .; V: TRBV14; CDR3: CASSQAGGNQPQHF; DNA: TGTGCCAGCAGCCAAGCAGGAGGCAATCAGCCCCAGCATTTT
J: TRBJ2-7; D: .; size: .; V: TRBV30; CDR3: CAWSVFSYEQYF; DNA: TGTGCCTGGAGTGTCTTTTCCTACGAGCAGTACTTC
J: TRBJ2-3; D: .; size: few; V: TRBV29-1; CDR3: CSVEDEPEDTQYF; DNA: TGCAGCGTTGAAGATGAACCGGAAGATACGCAGTATTTT
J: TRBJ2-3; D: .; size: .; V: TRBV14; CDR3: CASSQGVAGPADTQYF; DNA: TGTGCCAGCAGCCAAGGCGTGGCAGGTCCCGCAGATACGCAGTATTTT
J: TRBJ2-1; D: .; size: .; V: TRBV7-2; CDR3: CASSFGRNEQFF; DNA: TGTGCCAGCAGCTTCGGGAGAAATGAGCAGTTCTTC
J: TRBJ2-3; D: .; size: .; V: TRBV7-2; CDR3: CASTAGVGGFSTDTQYF; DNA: TGTGCCAGCACCGCAGGAGTCGGAGGATTTAGCACAGATACGCAGTATTTT
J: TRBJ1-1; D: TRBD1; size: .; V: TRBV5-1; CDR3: CASSFTGTDGTEAFF; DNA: TGCGCCAGCAGCTTCACGGGGACAGATGGAACTGAAGCTTTCTTT
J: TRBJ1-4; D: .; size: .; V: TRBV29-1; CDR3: CSVGVAEKLFF; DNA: TGCAGCGTTGGGGTCGCTGAAAAACTGTTTTTT
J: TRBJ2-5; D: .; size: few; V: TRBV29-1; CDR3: CSVEISRTETQYF; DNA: TGCAGCGTTGAGATTAGCAGGACGGAGACCCAGTACTTC
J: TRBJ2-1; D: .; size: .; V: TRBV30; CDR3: CAWKFSDGGEQFF; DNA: TGTGCCTGGAAATTCTCCGATGGAGGTGAGCAGTTCTTC
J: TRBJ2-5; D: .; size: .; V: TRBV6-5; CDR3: CASSYTQGKRKETQYF; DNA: TGTGCCAGCAGTTACACCCAGGGTAAAAGGAAGGAGACCCAGTACTTC
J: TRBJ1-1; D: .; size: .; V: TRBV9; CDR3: CASSVGQRNTEAFF; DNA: TGTGCCAGCAGCGTAGGACAGAGGAACACTGAAGCTTTCTTT